This T cell receptor beta chain was found in a study of Ad26.COV2.S vaccination and SARS-CoV-2 variants. Overall study: The authors gave Ad26.COV2.S intramuscularly, either once or twice 56 days apart.

Study-wide findings and caveats: With respect to non-spike TCR breadth, vaccine and placebo recipients were similar.

Some clones are missing from TCRdb's copy, which holds only in-frame ones; the method was immunoSEQ multiplex PCR. This table has about half a million clones, about nine tenths appearing once. The CDR3 loop spans 16 amino acids. Germline V gives CDR1 MNHNS, CDR2 SASEGT. V lost 4 bases, J lost 2 bases, and 9 bases stayed unmatched. Treatment here: some 20 received Ad26.COV2.S at low or high dose, single or two shots; 5 received placebo; per-sample allocation not given. Each sample was drawn 63 days after the first injection (of vaccine or placebo). Ad26.COV2.S expressed prefusion-stabilized spike from the original Wuhan strain. Worth noting for this clone: Its matching antigen is unknown.

The chain has TRBV6-1 and TRBJ2-5; 8 positions agree with TRBD2. Sequenced material: peripheral blood, taken in a trial of Ad26.COV2.S vaccine versus placebo. This clonotype was obtained from a person between 18 and 60 years old who received the Ad26.COV2.S COVID-19 vaccine or a placebo. The CDR3 nucleotides read TGTGCCAGCAGTGTCGGGGGGGTGACCATACAAGAGACCCAGTACTTC. Protein product: CASSVGGVTIQETQYF.